Sequencing of this T cell receptor beta chain was carried out in a study of T cell responses to AZD1222 COVID-19 vaccine. Worth noting for this clone: Antigen: not known.

Germline V gene sequence: CDR1 SGHTS, CDR2 YDEGEE. Trimming stripped 2 bases from V and 10 bases from J, with 12 bases between. The CDR3 consists of 12 residues. The protocol was immunoSEQ multiplex PCR, while the TCRdb copy is restricted to in-frame clones and leaves out a portion. This table holds around 160,000 clones, more than 85% found once. Study-wide findings and caveats: Epitopes outside B.1.351 and B.1.1.7 mutated regions reportedly drew nearly half of spike TCRs. Of the AZD1222 recipients, only 5 or 6 were seropositive at baseline.

V and J are TRBV5-8 and TRBJ2-5, with D maybe TRBD2 (5 bases). This clonotype originated in an adult in good health. The input for sequencing was peripheral blood, taken on day 0 of AZD1222 vaccination. The CDR3 spells CASSFRGPNQYF. In DNA form, the CDR3 reads TGTGCCAGCAGCTTCCGAGGGCCAAACCAGTACTTC.